The 26 T cell receptor beta chains below all came from one sample that was sequenced in a study of identical twins. TCRdb re-analysed the 5' RACE reads in MiXCR, keeping a single row per CDR3 protein. The sample carries a few hundred thousand distinct CDR3 sequences, 9% to 10% recorded once. These data also featured in a second study, about yellow fever vaccine responses in identical twins.

Sequencing used PBMCs. All receptors derive from a woman aged 18-29 years in good health.

Many counts were recorded for this clonotype. V gene TRBV27 combines with J gene TRBJ1-3; possibly TRBD1 for D (5 bases). The CDR3 is 14 residues long. Trimming stripped 2 bases from V and 4 bases from J, with 9 bases between. Germline loops: CDR1 MNHEY, CDR2 SMNVEV (reference sequence). The CDR3 region has the DNA TGTGCCAGCAGTTTAAGGGCAGGGGGAAACACCATATATTTT. It specifies CASSLRAGGNTIYF.

V and J are TRBV7-2 and TRBJ2-2, with D maybe TRBD1 (6 bases). Germline loops: CDR1 SGHTA, CDR2 FQGNSA. This CDR3 contains 14 residues. Between the trimmed V and J ends, which lost 3 bases and 7 bases, there was a span of 12 bases. The CDR3: CASSLGAPRGELFF. CDR3 nucleotide sequence: TGTGCCAGCAGCTTGGGGGCCCCCCGCGGGGAGCTGTTTTTT.

The V and J genes are TRBV9 and TRBJ2-5; no firm D call. Germline V CDR1 and CDR2: SGDLS, YYNGEE. V was cut by 1 base and J by 2 bases, with 6 bases left in between. This CDR3 has 13 amino acids. The DNA of the CDR3 is TGTGCCAGCAGCGTAAATGGACAAGAGACCCAGTACTTC. Protein sequence: CASSVNGQETQYF.

This clonotype came up many times. J is TRBJ2-1 and V is TRBV2; TRBD2 agrees at 13 bases. The CDR3 consists of 16 residues. Trimming at V came to 2 bases and at J to 6 bases, leaving 4 bases not matched to a gene. Germline-derived CDR1 and CDR2 are SNHLY and FYNNEI. CDR3 sequence (DNA): TGTGCCAGCAGTGAAAGACTAGCGGGAGGAATCAATGAGCAGTTCTTC. Its protein product is CASSERLAGGINEQFF.

This rearrangement joins TRBV12-3 or TRBV12-4 to TRBJ1-1; D perhaps matches TRBD1 (6 bases). V lost 6 bases and J lost 4, with 18 bases in between. CDR3 length: 15 amino acids. The CDR3 region is CASSYSRGFRTEAFF. The CDR3 coding sequence is TGTGCCAGCAGCTACTCCAGGGGTTTTCGCACTGAAGCTTTCTTT.

This clonotype was seen once. Mismatch with germline at one junction end may stem from a read error. This rearrangement joins TRBV4-3 to TRBJ2-6; D ambiguous. The CDR3 is 15 residues long. Germline V gene data show CDR1 as LGHNA and CDR2 as YSLEER. The CDR3 sequence: CASGQDGTGANVLTF. The CDR3 nucleotides read TGCGCCAGCGGCCAAGATGGTACCGGGGCCAACGTCCTGACTTTC.

This clonotype was recorded many times. The gene calls are TRBV29-1 and TRBJ2-7; D may be TRBD1 (6 bases). The V and J ends lost 2 bases and 4 bases respectively, with 12 bases between them. Germline loops: CDR1 SQVTM, CDR2 ANQGSEA. The CDR3 has 13 residues. The CDR3 is CSVERGNPYEQYF. For the CDR3, the DNA is TGCAGCGTTGAAAGGGGGAACCCTTACGAGCAGTACTTC.

The chain joins TRBV3-1 to TRBJ2-5, with TRBD2 as a possible D gene (5 bases). Germline V gene sequence: CDR1 LGHDT, CDR2 YNNKEL (reference sequence). Trimming took off 0 bases at V and 5 bases at J, with 13 bases between the two ends. The CDR3 sequence is 15 residues long. CDR3 nucleotide sequence: TGTGCCAGCAGCCAAGATCCGGCTAGCAGCGAGACCCAGTACTTC. Protein: CASSQDPASSETQYF.

This clonotype occurred a few times. The chain carries TRBV29-1 and TRBJ2-5; 7 nucleotides agree with TRBD2. The germline gives CDR1 SQVTM, CDR2 ANQGSEA. CDR3 length equals 12 residues. The junction had 8 bases not matched to a gene; V was cut back by 4 bases and J by 9 bases. CDR3 sequence reads: CSVGTSREAQYF. Here the CDR3 DNA reads TGCAGCGTTGGGACGTCCCGGGAGGCCCAGTACTTC.

The J gene is TRBJ2-1, the V gene TRBV20-1; 7 positions match TRBD2. Unmatched junction bases numbered 6, after V lost 0 bases and J lost 1 base. Germline CDR1 is DFQATT and CDR2 is SNEGSKA (reference sequence). The CDR3 is 16 residues long. CDR3 sequence reads: CSARDLAGESYNEQFF. CDR3 DNA sequence: TGCAGTGCTAGAGATCTTGCGGGAGAGTCCTACAATGAGCAGTTCTTC.

There are a few counts of this clonotype. The J gene is TRBJ2-1, the V gene TRBV20-1, with D perhaps matching TRBD2 (6 bases). The CDR3 runs 13 residues. Trimming cost V 7 bases and J 1 base, with 11 bases left between them. Germline V CDR1 and CDR2: DFQATT, SNEGSKA (reference sequence). For the CDR3, the DNA is TGCAGTGGGCAGGAGGGATCCTACAATGAGCAGTTCTTC. This encodes CSGQEGSYNEQFF.

V usage is TRBV5-5 and J usage is TRBJ2-6; D gene unclear. This CDR3 has 16 residues. With 0 bases removed from V and 2 bases from J, the gap between germline ends came to 9 bases. Germline V gives CDR1 SGHKS, CDR2 YYEKEE (reference sequence). CDR3 protein: CASSLGLSAGANVLTF. The CDR3 DNA sequence: TGTGCCAGCAGCTTGGGTCTCAGTGCTGGGGCCAACGTCCTGACTTTC.

The chain has TRBV4-2 and TRBJ2-7, with D possibly matching TRBD1 (6 bases). Germline V gene data show CDR1 as LGHNA and CDR2 as YNFKEQ. V lost 1 base and J 5 bases, leaving 15 bases between the germline ends. CDR3 size: 15 residues. CDR3 nucleotide sequence: TGTGCCAGCAGCCAAGCGGCAGGGGTAGGTGACGAGCAGTACTTC. Its protein is CASSQAAGVGDEQYF.

CDR3 nucleotide sequence: TGTGCCATCAGGGGAGGACTGGAACACACCATCAATGAGCAGTTCTTC. It encodes CAIRGGLEHTINEQFF. The gene calls are TRBV10-3 and TRBJ2-1, with a possible D match to TRBD2 (6 bases). The CDR3 loop spans 16 amino acids. V was clipped by 6 bases and J by 6 bases, with 21 bases between them. Germline CDR1 is ENHRY and CDR2 is SYGVKD.

The sample holds a few counts of this clonotype. The chain links TRBV6-2 or TRBV6-3 to TRBJ2-7, with D possibly matching TRBD1 (6 bases). This CDR3 region has 16 residues. From germline, CDR1 is MNHEY and CDR2 SVGEGT. The ends were cut back, 0 bases at V and 0 bases at J, with 12 bases in the middle. The CDR3: CASSYSRAGASYEQYF. The CDR3 DNA follows: TGTGCCAGCAGTTACTCTAGGGCAGGGGCCTCCTACGAGCAGTACTTC.

This clonotype showed up just a few times. This chain connects TRBV7-2 to TRBJ2-2; a possible D gene is TRBD2 (5 bases). This CDR3 is built from 14 residues. Germline V gene lookup returns CDR1 SGHTA and CDR2 FQGNSA. Trimming cost V 1 base and J 8 bases, with 11 bases left between them. CDR3 DNA: TGTGCCAGCAGCTTAGACGCGGGCCCGGGGGAGCTGTTTTTT. Translating it yields CASSLDAGPGELFF.

The sample holds a few counts of this clonotype. The chain links TRBV7-9 to TRBJ2-5; 8 nucleotides agree with TRBD1. The junction had 8 bases not matched to a gene; V was cut back by 2 bases and J by 3 bases. The length of the CDR3 is 16 residues. Germline CDR1 reads SEHNR; CDR2 reads FQNEAQ (reference sequence). CDR3 DNA sequence: TGTGCCAGCAGCTTACAGGCAGGGGGCATGAAAGAGACCCAGTACTTC. Translating it yields CASSLQAGGMKETQYF.

This clonotype has just a few counts. V usage is TRBV6-2 or TRBV6-3 and J usage is TRBJ2-2; D is perhaps TRBD2 (6 bases). Trimming removed 4 bases from V and 2 bases from J, with 17 bases in between. The CDR3 is 17 amino acids. Germline CDR1 is MNHEY and CDR2 is SVGEGT. Written as DNA, the CDR3 is TGTGCCAGCAGTTTCCAGGCTAGCGAAAAAAACACCGGGGAGCTGTTTTTT. Encoded protein: CASSFQASEKNTGELFF.

The rearrangement links TRBV29-1 to TRBJ2-1; 8 nucleotides match TRBD2. In germline, CDR1 is SQVTM, CDR2 ANQGSEA. This CDR3 comprises 15 residues. With 7 bases clipped from V and 0 bases from J, the junction kept 8 bases outside the gene matches. In DNA, the CDR3 is TGCAGCGCCGTTAGCGGGGTTCGCTCCTACAATGAGCAGTTCTTC. It codes for CSAVSGVRSYNEQFF.

Many counts were recorded for this clonotype. The chain employs TRBV5-6 and TRBJ2-1, with 10 bases identical to TRBD2. Germline V gene sequence: CDR1 SGHDT, CDR2 YYEEEE. After removal of 0 bases from V and 10 bases from J, the junction contained 1 base not matched to a gene. The CDR3 loop spans 13 amino acids. In DNA, the CDR3 is TGTGCCAGCAGCTTGGTTAGCGGGGGGGAGCAGTTCTTC. This translates into CASSLVSGGEQFF.

The chain combines TRBV7-2 with TRBJ1-2; 9 bases match TRBD1. The CDR3 is 15 amino acids. The V gene end was trimmed by 6 bases and the J gene end by 3 bases; junction bases not matched to a gene: 8. Germline V gene data show CDR1 as SGHTA and CDR2 as FQGNSA. DNA of the CDR3: TGTGCCAGCAGTTTACCGGGACAGGGTCACTATGGCTACACCTTC. Amino acids: CASSLPGQGHYGYTF.

The rearrangement joins TRBV13 to TRBJ2-1; 9 positions agree with TRBD1. CDR3 length equals 15 residues. Germline V lookup: CDR1 PRHDT, CDR2 FYEKMQ (reference sequence). V shed 0 bases, J shed 15 bases, and the junction held 12 bases outside the gene matches. The CDR3 DNA is TGTGCCAGCAGCTTAGGCCTTGGTGGGGACAGGGTTACGTTCTTC. Encoded protein: CASSLGLGGDRVTFF.

This clonotype occurred many times. The rearrangement links TRBV5-5 to TRBJ2-5; weak D call: TRBD1 (6 bases). The germline V and J ends were trimmed by 4 bases and 4 bases, with 23 bases remaining between them. This CDR3 has 17 amino acids. Germline V CDR1 and CDR2: SGHKS, YYEKEE (reference sequence). The CDR3 loop reads CASSRRTRSGAAETQYF. The DNA of the CDR3 is TGTGCCAGCAGCCGGAGGACGCGGTCAGGGGCCGCAGAGACCCAGTACTTC.

V is TRBV27 and J is TRBJ2-7, with 7 bases aligning to TRBD1. CDR3 length: 16 amino acids. Germline V gene data show CDR1 as MNHEY and CDR2 as SMNVEV (reference sequence). The V gene end was trimmed by 5 bases and the J gene end by 3 bases; junction bases not matched to a gene: 13. This CDR3 reads CASSPTLSDRVYEQYF. The CDR3 region has the DNA TGTGCCAGCAGTCCCACCCTCTCTGACAGGGTCTACGAGCAGTACTTC.

This clonotype was counted ten times or more. The V call is TRBV4-2, the J call TRBJ2-5, with TRBD2 as a possible D gene (5 bases). Trimming cost V 3 bases and J 3 bases, with 14 bases left between them. This CDR3 region has 15 residues. Germline V CDR1 and CDR2: LGHNA, YNFKEQ. Here the CDR3 reads CASSHRWAAEETQYF. The CDR3 DNA follows: TGTGCCAGCAGCCATCGTTGGGCAGCGGAAGAGACCCAGTACTTC.

The chain couples TRBV6-2 or TRBV6-3 to TRBJ2-1, with 7 bases lining up with TRBD2. The CDR3 runs to 13 residues. Per the germline V gene, CDR1 is MNHEY and CDR2 is SVGEGT. V was clipped by 10 bases and J by 7 bases; unmatched bases: 10. This chain's CDR3 is CATDRLASNEQFF. The CDR3 DNA follows: TGTGCCACCGACCGACTAGCCAGTAATGAGCAGTTCTTC.